Listed below are T cell receptor beta chains from one sample, sequenced in a study of CD8 T cells in ankylosing spondylitis. TCRdb reprocessed the 5' RACE reads via MiXCR and lists one record per CDR3 protein. The sample has roughly 670,000 distinct CDR3 sequences; under 20% are singletons. Input material: blood, either unsorted or a sorted T cell fraction (not recorded which). Receptors originate from a male donor with ankylosing spondylitis. CDR3s include the opening cysteine and the closing phenylalanine or tryptophan. The order of the fields is clone size, D gene, J gene, V gene, CDR3 DNA, CDR3 protein. A D gene is named only where the DNA matches it firmly. Some rows mark clone size as missing; the rest say once, few, many or name a class of expanded clone.

abundance: few
d_gene: NA
j_gene: TRBJ1-5
v_gene: TRBV20-1
CDR3nt: TGCAGTGTTAGACCGAGCAATCAGCCCCAGCATTTT
CDR3aa: CSVRPSNQPQHF

abundance: NA
d_gene: NA
j_gene: TRBJ2-6
v_gene: TRBV7-9
CDR3nt: TGTGCCAGCAGCTTAGTTGACCGCTCTGGGGCCAACGTCCTGACTTTC
CDR3aa: CASSLVDRSGANVLTF

abundance: NA
d_gene: NA
j_gene: TRBJ2-3
v_gene: TRBV29-1
CDR3nt: TGCAGCGTTCTTTTAACGTTCACAGATACGCAGTATTTT
CDR3aa: CSVLLTFTDTQYF

abundance: few
d_gene: NA
j_gene: TRBJ2-2
v_gene: TRBV5-1
CDR3nt: TGCGCCAGCAGCTTTCGTTACGCGAACACCGGGGAGCTGTTTTTT
CDR3aa: CASSFRYANTGELFF

abundance: many
d_gene: NA
j_gene: TRBJ1-5
v_gene: TRBV7-2
CDR3nt: TGTGCCAGCAGCTTAGCTCTGGAGTCCAATCAGCCCCAGCATTTT
CDR3aa: CASSLALESNQPQHF

abundance: NA
d_gene: NA
j_gene: TRBJ2-1
v_gene: TRBV2
CDR3nt: TGTGCCAGCAGTGTGGGCAGGGTTTTAGACGAGCAGTTCTTC
CDR3aa: CASSVGRVLDEQFF

abundance: NA
d_gene: NA
j_gene: TRBJ2-1
v_gene: TRBV2
CDR3nt: TGTGCCAGCAGTGAAAACGGCAATGAGCAGTTCTTC
CDR3aa: CASSENGNEQFF

abundance: NA
d_gene: NA
j_gene: TRBJ2-1
v_gene: TRBV6-2/TRBV6-3
CDR3nt: TGTGCCAGCAGTTACCCCCGGACCCCACAAGCCAGTGAGCAGTTCTTC
CDR3aa: CASSYPRTPQASEQFF

abundance: NA
d_gene: NA
j_gene: TRBJ2-7
v_gene: TRBV12-3/TRBV12-4
CDR3nt: TGTGCCAGCAGTCGGGGCGAAGGCTACGAGCAGTACTTC
CDR3aa: CASSRGEGYEQYF

abundance: few
d_gene: TRBD2
j_gene: TRBJ2-4
v_gene: TRBV20-1
CDR3nt: TGCAGTGCGTTGGCTAGCGGGAGGAGGTTTGCCAAAAACATTCAGTACTTC
CDR3aa: CSALASGRRFAKNIQYF

abundance: NA
d_gene: TRBD1
j_gene: TRBJ2-1
v_gene: TRBV27
CDR3nt: TGTGCCAGCAGTTTAACAGGGGGCTTTGAGCAGTTCTTC
CDR3aa: CASSLTGGFEQFF

abundance: NA
d_gene: NA
j_gene: TRBJ2-5
v_gene: TRBV5-5
CDR3nt: TGTGCCATGAGCCCCGGGACCGAAGAGACCCAGTACTTC
CDR3aa: CAMSPGTEETQYF

abundance: few
d_gene: NA
j_gene: TRBJ1-1
v_gene: TRBV10-3
CDR3nt: TGTGCCATCAGTGAAAACGGGAACACTGAAGCTTTCTTT
CDR3aa: CAISENGNTEAFF

abundance: NA
d_gene: NA
j_gene: TRBJ1-4
v_gene: TRBV4-1
CDR3nt: TGCGCCAGCAGCCAAGATCGCCCGGATGAAAAACTGTTTTTT
CDR3aa: CASSQDRPDEKLFF

abundance: few
d_gene: NA
j_gene: TRBJ2-3
v_gene: TRBV20-1
CDR3nt: TGCAGCCAACCCCGCGGTTTGGATACGCAGTATTTT
CDR3aa: CSQPRGLDTQYF

abundance: once
d_gene: NA
j_gene: TRBJ2-3
v_gene: TRBV7-9
CDR3nt: TGTGCCAGCAGCCCCGGTGCGGGGGCAGGGGATACGCAGTATTTT
CDR3aa: CASSPGAGAGDTQYF

abundance: few
d_gene: NA
j_gene: TRBJ1-2
v_gene: TRBV29-1
CDR3nt: TGCAGCGTTGAGTGGGAGGGGGGCTACACCTTC
CDR3aa: CSVEWEGGYTF

abundance: NA
d_gene: NA
j_gene: TRBJ2-7
v_gene: TRBV3-1
CDR3nt: TGTGCCAGCAGCCAAGGAGCCTCCCTCTACGAGCAGTACTTC
CDR3aa: CASSQGASLYEQYF

abundance: NA
d_gene: NA
j_gene: TRBJ1-1
v_gene: TRBV7-9
CDR3nt: TGTGCCAGCAGCCCCTGGGTCATGAACACTGAAGCTTTCTTT
CDR3aa: CASSPWVMNTEAFF

abundance: NA
d_gene: NA
j_gene: TRBJ1-2
v_gene: TRBV2
CDR3nt: TGTGCCAGCAGTGGAATGAAGGACTACACCTTC
CDR3aa: CASSGMKDYTF

abundance: NA
d_gene: NA
j_gene: TRBJ1-1
v_gene: TRBV4-2
CDR3nt: TGTGCCAGCAGCCAGGATACAGAGAGGTGGAACACTGAAGCTTTCTTT
CDR3aa: CASSQDTERWNTEAFF

abundance: NA
d_gene: TRBD1
j_gene: TRBJ1-5
v_gene: TRBV28
CDR3nt: TGTGCCAGCAGCCCCGCCAGGTCGGGGGGACAGGAATATCAGCCCCAGCATTTT
CDR3aa: CASSPARSGGQEYQPQHF

abundance: NA
d_gene: NA
j_gene: TRBJ2-2
v_gene: TRBV6-5
CDR3nt: TGTGCCAGCAGTTACAGTCAGGGATGGGCCGGGGAGCTGTTTTTT
CDR3aa: CASSYSQGWAGELFF

abundance: few
d_gene: NA
j_gene: TRBJ1-2
v_gene: TRBV10-3
CDR3nt: TGTGCCATCAAAGGGCGGATGGACTATGGCTACACCTTC
CDR3aa: CAIKGRMDYGYTF

abundance: NA
d_gene: NA
j_gene: TRBJ1-1
v_gene: TRBV28
CDR3nt: TGTGCCAGCAGTTTAGCCGACGGGTTTACTGAAGCTTTCTTT
CDR3aa: CASSLADGFTEAFF

abundance: few
d_gene: TRBD1
j_gene: TRBJ1-4
v_gene: TRBV27
CDR3nt: TGTGCCAGCAGTTACAGGGGCGGCAATGAAAAACTGTTTTTT
CDR3aa: CASSYRGGNEKLFF

abundance: NA
d_gene: NA
j_gene: TRBJ2-7
v_gene: TRBV5-1
CDR3nt: TGCGCCAGCAGCTTGAGAGGGCCCCCCAACTACGAGCAGTACTTC
CDR3aa: CASSLRGPPNYEQYF

abundance: NA
d_gene: TRBD2
j_gene: TRBJ2-7
v_gene: TRBV7-2
CDR3nt: TGTGCCAGCAGCTTAAAGTACGGGGGGGGGTACGAGCAGTACTTC
CDR3aa: CASSLKYGGGYEQYF

abundance: NA
d_gene: TRBD1
j_gene: TRBJ2-1
v_gene: TRBV2
CDR3nt: TGTGCCAGCAGTGTACAGGGGGCTGAGCAGTTCTTC
CDR3aa: CASSVQGAEQFF

abundance: once
d_gene: NA
j_gene: TRBJ1-1
v_gene: TRBV20-1
CDR3nt: TGCAGTGCCCCACCCTCTACAGCGAACACTGAAGCTTTCTTT
CDR3aa: CSAPPSTANTEAFF

abundance: NA
d_gene: TRBD2
j_gene: TRBJ2-2
v_gene: TRBV7-8
CDR3nt: TGTGCCAGCAGCCAAACTAGCGGGGGGATCGGGGAGCTGTTTTTT
CDR3aa: CASSQTSGGIGELFF

abundance: NA
d_gene: NA
j_gene: TRBJ2-1
v_gene: TRBV12-3/TRBV12-4
CDR3nt: TGTGCCAGCAGTACTGAGAGCACCTACAATGAGCAGTTCTTC
CDR3aa: CASSTESTYNEQFF

abundance: many
d_gene: TRBD1
j_gene: TRBJ2-3
v_gene: TRBV12-3/TRBV12-4
CDR3nt: TGTGCCAGCAGTTCTGACAGGGCCTCAGATACGCAGTATTTT
CDR3aa: CASSSDRASDTQYF